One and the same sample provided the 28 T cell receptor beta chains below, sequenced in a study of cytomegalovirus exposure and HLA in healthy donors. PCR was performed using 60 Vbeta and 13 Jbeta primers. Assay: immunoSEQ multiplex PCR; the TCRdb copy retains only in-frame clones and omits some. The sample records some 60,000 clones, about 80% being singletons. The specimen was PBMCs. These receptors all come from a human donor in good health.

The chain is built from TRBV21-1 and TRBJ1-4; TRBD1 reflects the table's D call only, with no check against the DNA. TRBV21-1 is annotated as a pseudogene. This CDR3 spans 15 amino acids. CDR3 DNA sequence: TGTGCCAGCAGCAGCCACAGGGTCTCTGGGGAAAAACTGTTTTTT. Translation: CASSSHRVSGEKLFF.

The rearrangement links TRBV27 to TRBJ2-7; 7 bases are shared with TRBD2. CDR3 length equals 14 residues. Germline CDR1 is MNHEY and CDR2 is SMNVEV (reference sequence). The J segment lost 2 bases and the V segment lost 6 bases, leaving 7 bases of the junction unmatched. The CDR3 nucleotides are TGTGCCAGCAGCCGACAGCGGGGCACCTACGAGCAGTACTTC. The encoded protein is CASSRQRGTYEQYF.

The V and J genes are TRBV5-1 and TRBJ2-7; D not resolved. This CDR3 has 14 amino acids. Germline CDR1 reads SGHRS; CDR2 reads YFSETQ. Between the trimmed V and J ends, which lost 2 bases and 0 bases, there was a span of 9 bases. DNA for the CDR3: TGCGCCAGCAGCTTCCCACTGAGCTCCTACGAGCAGTACTTC. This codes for CASSFPLSSYEQYF. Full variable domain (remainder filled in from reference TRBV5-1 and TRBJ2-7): KAGVTQTPRYLIKTRGQQVTLSCSPISGHRSVSWYQQTPGQGLQFLFEYFSETQRNKGNFPGRFSGRQFSNSRSEMNVSTLELGDSALYLCASSFPLSSYEQYFGPGTRLTVT.

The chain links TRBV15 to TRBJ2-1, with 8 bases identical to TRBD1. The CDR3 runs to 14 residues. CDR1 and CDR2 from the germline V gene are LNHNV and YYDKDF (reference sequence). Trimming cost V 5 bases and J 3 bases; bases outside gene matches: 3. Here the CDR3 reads CATSYRGDYNEQFF. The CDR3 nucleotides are TGTGCCACCAGCTACAGGGGGGACTACAATGAGCAGTTCTTC.

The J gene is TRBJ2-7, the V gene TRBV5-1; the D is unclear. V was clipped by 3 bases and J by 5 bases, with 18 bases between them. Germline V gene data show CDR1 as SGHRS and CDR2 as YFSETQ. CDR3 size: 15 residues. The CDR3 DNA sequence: TGCGCCAGCAGCTCCGCGAGCGTGAGTATGAACGAGCAGTACTTC. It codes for CASSSASVSMNEQYF. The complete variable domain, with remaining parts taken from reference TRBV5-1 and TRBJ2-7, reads KAGVTQTPRYLIKTRGQQVTLSCSPISGHRSVSWYQQTPGQGLQFLFEYFSETQRNKGNFPGRFSGRQFSNSRSEMNVSTLELGDSALYLCASSSASVSMNEQYFGPGTRLTVT.

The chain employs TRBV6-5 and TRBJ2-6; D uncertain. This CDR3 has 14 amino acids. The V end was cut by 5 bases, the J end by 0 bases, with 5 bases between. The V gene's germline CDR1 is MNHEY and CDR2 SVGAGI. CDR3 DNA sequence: TGTGCCAGCAGTCGCAGCTCTGGGGCCAACGTCCTGACTTTC. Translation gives CASSRSSGANVLTF.

DNA for the CDR3: TGTGCCATCAGCGGACAGGGGGACTTTGAAAAACTGTTTTTT. It yields the protein CAISGQGDFEKLFF. This sequence joins TRBV10-3 and TRBJ1-4, with 10 bases aligning to TRBD1. The CDR3 length is 14 residues. Trimming at V came to 6 bases and at J to 7 bases, leaving 5 bases not matched to a gene. Looked up from germline, CDR1 is ENHRY and CDR2 is SYGVKD.

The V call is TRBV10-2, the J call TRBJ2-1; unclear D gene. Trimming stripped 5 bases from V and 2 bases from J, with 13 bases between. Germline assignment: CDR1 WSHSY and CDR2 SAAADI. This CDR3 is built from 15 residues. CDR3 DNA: TGCGCCAGCAGTCAAGATAGAACCCCCTACAATGAGCAGTTCTTC. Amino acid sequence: CASSQDRTPYNEQFF.

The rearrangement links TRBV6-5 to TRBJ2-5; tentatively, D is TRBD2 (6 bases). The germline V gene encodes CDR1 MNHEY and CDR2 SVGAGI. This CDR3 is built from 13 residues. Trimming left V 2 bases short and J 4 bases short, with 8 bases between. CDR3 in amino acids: CASSYVEGETQYF. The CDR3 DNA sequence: TGTGCCAGCAGTTACGTGGAGGGAGAGACCCAGTACTTC.

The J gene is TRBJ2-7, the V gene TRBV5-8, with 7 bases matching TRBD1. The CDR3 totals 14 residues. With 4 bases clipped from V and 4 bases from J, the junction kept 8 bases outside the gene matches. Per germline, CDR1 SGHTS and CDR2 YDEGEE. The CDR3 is CASSPGTAKYEQYF. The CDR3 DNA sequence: TGTGCCAGCAGCCCCGGGACAGCCAAATACGAGCAGTACTTC.

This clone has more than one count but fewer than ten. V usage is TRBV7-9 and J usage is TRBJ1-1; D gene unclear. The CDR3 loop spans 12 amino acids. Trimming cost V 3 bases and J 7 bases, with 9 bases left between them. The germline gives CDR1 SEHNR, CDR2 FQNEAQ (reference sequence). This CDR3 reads CASSFGVSEAFF. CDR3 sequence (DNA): TGTGCCAGCAGCTTCGGGGTTAGTGAAGCTTTCTTT.

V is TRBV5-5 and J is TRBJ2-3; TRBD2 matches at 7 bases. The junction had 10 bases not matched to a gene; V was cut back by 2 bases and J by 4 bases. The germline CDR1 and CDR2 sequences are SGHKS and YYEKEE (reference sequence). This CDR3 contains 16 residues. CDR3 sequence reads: CASSLRRTRTADTQYF. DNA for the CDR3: TGTGCCAGCAGCTTACGAAGGACTAGAACGGCAGATACGCAGTATTTT.

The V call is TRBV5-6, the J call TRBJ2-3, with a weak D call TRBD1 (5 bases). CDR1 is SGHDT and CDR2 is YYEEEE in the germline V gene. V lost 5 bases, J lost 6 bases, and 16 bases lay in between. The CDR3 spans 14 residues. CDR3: CASSQEGAPDTQYF. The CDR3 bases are TGTGCCAGCAGTCAGGAAGGGGCCCCGGATACGCAGTATTTT.

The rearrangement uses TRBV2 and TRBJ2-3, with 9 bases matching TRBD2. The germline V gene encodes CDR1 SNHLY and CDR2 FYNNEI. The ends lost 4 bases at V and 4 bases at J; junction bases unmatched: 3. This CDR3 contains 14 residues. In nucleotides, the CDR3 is TGTGCCAGCAGTGCGACTAGCGGACCAGATACGCAGTATTTT. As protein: CASSATSGPDTQYF.

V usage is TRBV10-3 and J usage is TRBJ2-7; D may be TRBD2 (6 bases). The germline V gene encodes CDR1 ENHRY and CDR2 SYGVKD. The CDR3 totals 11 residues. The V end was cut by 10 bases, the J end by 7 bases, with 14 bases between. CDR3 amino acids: CATWGVGEQYF. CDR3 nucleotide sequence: TGTGCCACCTGGGGGGTCGGTGAGCAGTACTTC.

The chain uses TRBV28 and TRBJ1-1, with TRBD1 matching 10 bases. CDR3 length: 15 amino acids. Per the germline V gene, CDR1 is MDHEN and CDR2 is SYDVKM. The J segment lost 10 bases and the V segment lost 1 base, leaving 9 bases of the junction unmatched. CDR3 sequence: CASSLSPGTGVGAFF. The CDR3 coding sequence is TGTGCCAGCAGTTTATCCCCCGGGACAGGGGTGGGAGCTTTCTTT.

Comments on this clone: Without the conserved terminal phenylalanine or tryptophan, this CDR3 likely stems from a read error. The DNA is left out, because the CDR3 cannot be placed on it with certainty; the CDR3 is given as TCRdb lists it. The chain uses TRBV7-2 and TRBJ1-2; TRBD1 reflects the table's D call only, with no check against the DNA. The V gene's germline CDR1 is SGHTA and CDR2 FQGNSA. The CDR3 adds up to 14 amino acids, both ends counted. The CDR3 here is CASSEKGQVVRLHL.

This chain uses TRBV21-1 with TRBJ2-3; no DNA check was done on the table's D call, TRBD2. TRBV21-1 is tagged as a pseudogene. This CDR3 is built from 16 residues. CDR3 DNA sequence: TGTGCCAGCACCCCTCCGGGAGAACGGGGCACAGATACGCAGTATTTT. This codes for CASTPPGERGTDTQYF.

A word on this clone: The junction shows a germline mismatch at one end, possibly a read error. The CDR3 loop is CASSRTGGKQPQHF. The CDR3, as DNA: TGTGCCAGCAGCCGGACAGGGGGCAAACAGCCCCAGCATTTT. The chain couples TRBV6-5 to TRBJ1-5; 11 nucleotides line up with TRBD1. This CDR3 has 14 residues. Germline values: CDR1 MNHEY, CDR2 SVGAGI.

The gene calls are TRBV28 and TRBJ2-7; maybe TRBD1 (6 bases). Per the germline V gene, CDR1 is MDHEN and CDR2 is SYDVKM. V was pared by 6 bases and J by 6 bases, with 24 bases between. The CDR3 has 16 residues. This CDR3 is CASSRRDPGEPPEQYF. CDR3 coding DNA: TGTGCCAGCAGCCGAAGAGATCCAGGGGAACCTCCCGAGCAGTACTTC.

CDR3: CASSASSYNEQFF. The CDR3 region has the DNA TGTGCCAGCTCTGCGTCCTCCTACAATGAGCAGTTCTTC. The rearrangement links TRBV18 to TRBJ2-1, with D unresolved. Germline V gene lookup returns CDR1 KGHSH and CDR2 LQKENI. The CDR3 length is 13 residues. Trimming removed 6 bases at V and 0 bases at J, with 6 bases between.

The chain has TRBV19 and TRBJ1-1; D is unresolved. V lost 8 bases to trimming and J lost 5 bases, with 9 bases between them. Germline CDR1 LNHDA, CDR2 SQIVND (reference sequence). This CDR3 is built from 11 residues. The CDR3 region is CASRLTTEAFF. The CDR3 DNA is TGTGCCAGTCGACTAACGACTGAAGCTTTCTTT. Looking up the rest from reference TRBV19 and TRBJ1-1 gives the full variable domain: DGGITQSPKYLFRKEGQNVTLSCEQNLNHDAMYWYRQDPGQGLRLIYYSQIVNDFQKGDIAEGYSVSREKKESFPLTVTSAQKNPTAFYLCASRLTTEAFFGQGTRLTVV.

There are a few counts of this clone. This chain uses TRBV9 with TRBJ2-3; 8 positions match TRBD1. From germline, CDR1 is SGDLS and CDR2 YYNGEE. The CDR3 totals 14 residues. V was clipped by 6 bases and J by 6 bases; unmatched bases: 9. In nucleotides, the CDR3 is TGTGCCAGCACCCGGACAGGGCAAGGGGATACGCAGTATTTT. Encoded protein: CASTRTGQGDTQYF. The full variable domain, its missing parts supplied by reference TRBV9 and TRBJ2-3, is DSGVTQTPKHLITATGQRVTLRCSPRSGDLSVYWYQQSLDQGLQFLIQYYNGEERAKGNILERFSAQQFPDLHSELNLSSLELGDSALYFCASTRTGQGDTQYFGPGTRLTVL.

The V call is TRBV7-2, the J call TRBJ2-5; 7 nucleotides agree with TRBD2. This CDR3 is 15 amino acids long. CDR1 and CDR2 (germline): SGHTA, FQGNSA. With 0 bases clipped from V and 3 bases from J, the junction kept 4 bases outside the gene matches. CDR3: CASSLARESKETQYF. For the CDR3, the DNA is TGTGCCAGCAGCTTAGCGCGGGAGTCTAAAGAGACCCAGTACTTC.

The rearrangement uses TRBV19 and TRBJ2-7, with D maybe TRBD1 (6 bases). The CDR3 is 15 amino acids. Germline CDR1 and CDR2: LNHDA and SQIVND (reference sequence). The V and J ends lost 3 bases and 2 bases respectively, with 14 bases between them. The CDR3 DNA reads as TGTGCCAGTAGTATCATCCCAGGGGTAACCTACGAGCAGTACTTC. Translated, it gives CASSIIPGVTYEQYF.

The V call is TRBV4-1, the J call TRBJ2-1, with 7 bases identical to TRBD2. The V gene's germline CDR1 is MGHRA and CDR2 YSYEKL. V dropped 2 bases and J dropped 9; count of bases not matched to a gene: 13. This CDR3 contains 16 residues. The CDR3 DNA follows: TGCGCCAGCAGCCAACGCGGGAGCAGACTACACGGTGAGCAGTTCTTC. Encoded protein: CASSQRGSRLHGEQFF.

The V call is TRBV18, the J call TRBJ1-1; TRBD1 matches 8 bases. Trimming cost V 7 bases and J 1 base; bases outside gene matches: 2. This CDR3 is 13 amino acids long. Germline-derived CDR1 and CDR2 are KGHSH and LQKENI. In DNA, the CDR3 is TGTGCCAGCTTTCAGGGGGCGAACACTGAAGCTTTCTTT. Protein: CASFQGANTEAFF.

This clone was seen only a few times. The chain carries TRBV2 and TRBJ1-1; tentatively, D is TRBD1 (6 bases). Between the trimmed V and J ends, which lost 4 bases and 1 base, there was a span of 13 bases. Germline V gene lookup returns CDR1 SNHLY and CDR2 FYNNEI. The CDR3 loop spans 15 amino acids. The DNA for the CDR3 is TGTGCCAGCAGTGTACCGGGACAACGGAACACTGAAGCTTTCTTT. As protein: CASSVPGQRNTEAFF.